The 8 T cell receptor beta chains given below trace back to one sample, sequenced in a study of T cells in Graves' hyperthyroidism and ophthalmopathy. What was amplified from RNA transcripts were TCR beta CDR3 regions. The study used the HTBI primer set for a first-round RT-PCR of the TCR CDR3. TCRdb re-derived calls from the multiplex PCR reads in MiXCR, one entry per CDR3 protein. The sample holds about 600,000 distinct CDR3 sequences, roughly 14% seen once. The source material was blood. The source is a woman in her forties or fifties with Graves' ophthalmopathy.

This clonotype appeared many times. The chain uses TRBV28 and TRBJ2-2; possibly TRBD1 for D (6 bases). The germline V and J ends were trimmed by 3 bases and 2 bases, with 10 bases remaining between them. Looked up from germline, CDR1 is MDHEN and CDR2 is SYDVKM. There are 15 residues in the CDR3. The DNA for the CDR3 is TGTGCCAGCAGTTTGGGGGCTCTTAACACCGGGGAGCTGTTTTTT. Translating it yields CASSLGALNTGELFF.

V and J are TRBV7-9 and TRBJ2-3, with 8 bases identical to TRBD2. Per the germline V gene, CDR1 is SEHNR and CDR2 is FQNEAQ (reference sequence). CDR3 length: 19 amino acids. V lost 1 base and J lost 0; bases outside the gene matches: 12. The CDR3 DNA reads TGTGCCAGCAGCTTAGGAATCGGGAGGGCCTCTTATAGCACAGATACGCAGTATTTT. As protein: CASSLGIGRASYSTDTQYF.

The chain uses TRBV5-4 and TRBJ2-4; 7 bases are shared with TRBD2. V dropped 2 bases and J dropped 0; count of bases not matched to a gene: 2. Looked up from germline, CDR1 is SGHNT and CDR2 is YYREEE (reference sequence). The CDR3 has 15 amino acids. The DNA of the CDR3 is TGTGCCAGCAGCTTTGCGGGAGCAGCCAAAAACATTCAGTACTTC. It codes for CASSFAGAAKNIQYF.

This clonotype was recorded many times. The chain is built from TRBV5-4 and TRBJ1-5; the match to TRBD1 covers 8 bases. The V gene's germline CDR1 is SGHNT and CDR2 YYREEE (reference sequence). The CDR3 consists of 14 residues. The ends lost 4 bases at V and 5 bases at J; junction bases unmatched: 5. The CDR3 region is CASSVKTGDQPQHF. In DNA, the CDR3 is TGTGCCAGCAGCGTCAAGACAGGGGATCAGCCCCAGCATTTT.

V is TRBV27 and J is TRBJ1-2; TRBD1 matches at 7 bases. This CDR3 comprises 17 residues. The J segment lost 6 bases and the V segment lost 0 bases, leaving 13 bases of the junction unmatched. CDR1 is MNHEY and CDR2 is SMNVEV in the germline V gene (reference sequence). CDR3 in amino acids: CASSLSATGGGGDGYTF. CDR3 in DNA: TGTGCCAGCAGTTTATCCGCAACTGGGGGAGGGGGCGATGGCTACACCTTC.

In this sample, this clonotype turned up many times. V usage is TRBV3-1 and J usage is TRBJ2-4, with TRBD2 matching over 11 bases. Germline V gives CDR1 LGHDT, CDR2 YNNKEL (reference sequence). The CDR3 consists of 17 residues. Germline trimming cut 1 base from V and 0 bases from J; bases unmatched to any gene: 2. This chain's CDR3 is CASSQVAGGIAKNIQYF. The CDR3 region has the DNA TGTGCCAGCAGCCAAGTAGCGGGAGGGATAGCCAAAAACATTCAGTACTTC.

This clonotype came up many times. V and J are TRBV20-1 and TRBJ2-3; 7 bases align to TRBD2. V shed 0 bases, J shed 1 base, and the junction held 4 bases outside the gene matches. CDR3 size: 15 residues. Germline V CDR1 and CDR2: DFQATT, SNEGSKA (reference sequence). In DNA, the CDR3 is TGCAGTGCTAGAGATCTGGCGGGGGGCACAGATACGCAGTATTTT. Translation: CSARDLAGGTDTQYF.

The chain links TRBV6-2 or TRBV6-3 to TRBJ2-1, with D possibly matching TRBD1 (5 bases). This CDR3 comprises 17 residues. V lost 0 bases, J lost 3 bases, and 15 bases lay in between. Germline lookup yields CDR1 MNHEY and CDR2 SVGEGT. The chain's CDR3 is CASSYSKSQGHYNEQFF. CDR3 sequence (DNA): TGTGCCAGCAGTTACTCGAAAAGTCAGGGTCACTACAATGAGCAGTTCTTC.